The sequence of this T cell receptor beta chain was determined in a study of cytomegalovirus exposure and HLA in healthy donors. Findings and caveats of the study: HLA-A and HLA-B allele assignments for most subjects were reportedly predicted accurately using TCR beta sequences. Productive status was seen about 90% or about 30% of the time for most TCR beta V segments in an earlier analysis.

For this clone: The antigen is undetermined.

With 60 Vbeta and 13 Jbeta primers, the PCR was carried out. Profiling relied on immunoSEQ multiplex PCR, and the TCRdb table lists in-frame clones only, not all of them. Of around 200,000 clones listed, around 80% are singletons. The receptor was isolated from a man aged 35 to 55 in good health and CMV-seronegative. Sample: PBMCs.

CDR3 DNA: TGTGCCAGCAGCTTAGGTAGCGGGGGGGCGGATGAGCAGTTCTTC. This gives the protein CASSLGSGGADEQFF. The rearrangement links TRBV13 to TRBJ2-1, with 11 bases fitting TRBD2. The V gene end was trimmed by 0 bases and the J gene end by 8 bases; junction bases not matched to a gene: 3. There are 15 residues in the CDR3. CDR1 PRHDT and CDR2 FYEKMQ come from the germline V gene (reference sequence).